This TCR beta chain was obtained from a study of OX40 agonist ivuxolimab in advanced cancers. The investigators sampled blood at baseline, at cycle 4 day 1, and at cycle 7 day 1. TCRdb's table, derived via immunoSEQ multiplex PCR, lists solely in-frame clones and lacks some. The sample contains more than 55,000 clones, about nine tenths of which appear only once. The CDR3 totals 14 residues. Germline V CDR1 and CDR2: LNHDA, SQIVND (reference sequence). The germline V and J ends were trimmed by 8 bases and 1 base, with 15 bases remaining between them. This TCR was recovered from an adult with an advanced solid tumor such as melanoma, head and neck, liver or kidney cancer. The sequenced sample was CD4+ or CD8+ T cells sorted from blood, obtained in a trial of the OX40 agonist ivuxolimab. The V and J genes are TRBV19 and TRBJ2-7, with D possibly being TRBD2 (5 bases). CDR3 sequence (DNA): TGTGCCAGTCAAGAGGGTACGGCGTCCTACGAGCAGTACTTC. Encoded protein: CASQEGTASYEQYF.